Each of the 18 T cell receptor beta chains below was sequenced from the same sample in a study of lymphopenia after photon versus proton radiotherapy. Some clones are missing from TCRdb's copy, which holds only in-frame ones; the method was immunoSEQ multiplex PCR. The table includes some 55,000 clones, 75% to 90% detected once. This sample comprised peripheral blood, obtained from a patient treated with photon-based radiotherapy. Receptor source: a man aged 35-49 years with gastric cancer.

CDR3 in DNA: TGTGCCAGCTCACCAGGGGCCTGGTACGAGCAGTACTTC. Its translation: CASSPGAWYEQYF. The gene calls are TRBV18 and TRBJ2-7; perhaps TRBD1 as D (5 bases). In germline, CDR1 is KGHSH, CDR2 LQKENI. Trimming cost V 2 bases and J 4 bases, with 9 bases left between them. The CDR3 runs 13 residues. The whole variable domain, remainder taken from reference TRBV18 and TRBJ2-7, is NAGVMQNPRHLVRRRGQEARLRCSPMKGHSHVYWYRQLPEEGLKFMVYLQKENIIDESGMPKERFSAEFPKEGPSILRIQQVVRGDSAAYFCASSPGAWYEQYFGPGTRLTVT.

A few counts support this clone. V and J are TRBV7-2 and TRBJ1-6; D perhaps matches TRBD1 (5 bases). The CDR3 totals 14 residues. Per germline, CDR1 SGHTA and CDR2 FQGNSA. The V and J ends lost 2 bases and 9 bases respectively, with 11 bases between them. The CDR3 DNA sequence: TGTGCCAGCAGCTTACCCCGAGGGGCTTCACCCCTCCACTTT. Protein: CASSLPRGASPLHF.

V usage is TRBV4-1 and J usage is TRBJ2-1; possibly TRBD1 or TRBD2 for D (6 bases each). V lost 2 bases to trimming and J lost 7 bases, with 12 bases between them. This CDR3 is built from 14 residues. Germline lookup yields CDR1 MGHRA and CDR2 YSYEKL. CDR3: CASSQPTGRNEQFF. DNA of the CDR3: TGCGCCAGCAGCCAACCTACAGGGAGGAATGAGCAGTTCTTC.

The rearrangement joins TRBV5-6 to TRBJ1-2, with D possibly matching TRBD1 (5 bases). The CDR3 loop spans 14 amino acids. V lost 0 bases, J lost 4 bases, and 10 bases lay in between. CDR1 is SGHDT, CDR2 YYEEEE, per germline. Written as DNA, the CDR3 is TGTGCCAGCAGCTTGGACAGGAGGAGCTATGGCTACACCTTC. It codes for CASSLDRRSYGYTF.

This clone was seen a single time. The chain couples TRBV19 to TRBJ1-5, with D maybe TRBD1 (5 bases). Germline V CDR1 and CDR2: LNHDA, SQIVND (reference sequence). V dropped 3 bases and J dropped 7 bases, with 10 bases sitting between them. This CDR3 has 13 residues. The CDR3 bases are TGTGCCAGTAGTATCGGGGCGGAACAGCCCCAGCATTTT. Amino acids: CASSIGAEQPQHF. The full variable domain, in which reference TRBV19 and TRBJ1-5 provide the parts outside the CDR3, is DGGITQSPKYLFRKEGQNVTLSCEQNLNHDAMYWYRQDPGQGLRLIYYSQIVNDFQKGDIAEGYSVSREKKESFPLTVTSAQKNPTAFYLCASSIGAEQPQHFGDGTRLSIL.

The chain couples TRBV5-6 to TRBJ1-2; D is unresolved. The CDR3 contains 11 residues. V was pared by 4 bases and J by 4 bases, with 5 bases between. Germline V gene data show CDR1 as SGHDT and CDR2 as YYEEEE. The CDR3 region is CASSNLYGYTF. In nucleotides, the CDR3 is TGTGCCAGCAGCAATCTCTATGGCTACACCTTC.

V is TRBV5-8 and J is TRBJ1-3, with no clear D. This CDR3 region has 13 residues. V was cut by 7 bases and J by 0 bases, with 8 bases left in between. The V gene's germline CDR1 is SGHTS and CDR2 YDEGEE. This CDR3 is CASPRGSGNTIYF. In DNA form, the CDR3 reads TGTGCCAGCCCGCGGGGCTCTGGAAACACCATATATTTT.

This clone was seen a handful of times. The genes are TRBV7-3 and TRBJ1-2, with D possibly matching TRBD1 (6 bases). The germline gives CDR1 SGHTA, CDR2 FQGTGA. The CDR3 totals 14 residues. Trimming took 6 bases from V and 4 from J, leaving 15 bases between them. As DNA, the CDR3 is TGTGCCAGCAGTCCAGGGTCGGACAGCTATGGCTACACCTTC. The encoded protein is CASSPGSDSYGYTF.

The DNA for the CDR3 is TGTGCCAGCAGCTTAGCCCCGGGAGGCGGTGAAGCTTTCTTT. It encodes CASSLAPGGGEAFF. V gene TRBV7-9 combines with J gene TRBJ1-1; no clear D gene. Germline lookup yields CDR1 SEHNR and CDR2 FQNEAQ (reference sequence). Trimming removed 0 bases from V and 7 bases from J, with 12 bases in between. The CDR3 has 14 amino acids.

The chain links TRBV6-6 to TRBJ1-1, with 9 nucleotides matching TRBD1. The germline gives CDR1 MNHNY, CDR2 SVGAGI (reference sequence). This CDR3 is built from 15 residues. Germline trimming cut 2 bases from V and 3 bases from J; bases unmatched to any gene: 4. DNA for the CDR3: TGTGCCAGCAGTTACCCGGGACAGGGCCACACTGAAGCTTTCTTT. This codes for CASSYPGQGHTEAFF.

This chain connects TRBV4-2 to TRBJ2-2; no clear D gene. CDR1 LGHNA and CDR2 YNFKEQ come from the germline V gene. Between the trimmed V and J ends, which lost 0 bases and 3 bases, there was a span of 8 bases. There are 15 residues in the CDR3. This CDR3 is CASSQDQKDTGELFF. The CDR3 DNA follows: TGTGCCAGCAGCCAAGATCAAAAAGACACCGGGGAGCTGTTTTTT.

The rearrangement links TRBV19 to TRBJ1-2, with D uncertain. The germline V gene has CDR1 LNHDA and CDR2 SQIVND (reference sequence). Trimming took 8 bases from V and 4 from J, leaving 20 bases between them. This CDR3 comprises 15 residues. The chain's CDR3 is CASREEGMLGYGYTF. In nucleotides, the CDR3 is TGTGCCAGTCGGGAGGAGGGAATGCTGGGCTATGGCTACACCTTC.

The chain carries TRBV10-3 and TRBJ2-7; no definite D call. There are 14 residues in the CDR3. CDR1 and CDR2 from the germline V gene are ENHRY and SYGVKD. Trimming removed 3 bases from V and 2 bases from J, with 11 bases in between. The CDR3 loop is CAISDRGRTYEQYF. DNA for the CDR3: TGTGCCATCAGTGATCGAGGTAGGACCTACGAGCAGTACTTC.

The J gene is TRBJ2-5, the V gene TRBV18; D unclear. Germline values: CDR1 KGHSH, CDR2 LQKENI. The CDR3 runs 13 residues. V gave up 3 bases and J gave up 4 bases, with 9 bases separating them. The CDR3 region has the DNA TGTGCCAGCTCACCTAGACACGCAGAGACCCAGTACTTC. The encoded protein is CASSPRHAETQYF.

The J gene is TRBJ1-1, the V gene TRBV5-4; no reliable D call. CDR1 is SGHNT and CDR2 is YYREEE in the germline V gene (reference sequence). V was shortened by 2 bases and J by 1 base, with 9 bases between the two germline ends. The CDR3 length is 14 residues. In DNA form, the CDR3 reads TGTGCCAGCAGCTTATCATATCCGAACACTGAAGCTTTCTTT. This gives the protein CASSLSYPNTEAFF.

The chain combines TRBV11-3 with TRBJ2-1, with 8 bases identical to TRBD1. The CDR3 extends over 15 amino acids. V lost 1 base to trimming and J lost 7 bases; unmatched junction nucleotides: 6. Germline V gene sequence: CDR1 SGHNT, CDR2 YENEEA. The CDR3 here is CASSLGRGLRNEQFF. CDR3 nucleotide sequence: TGTGCCAGCAGCTTAGGCAGGGGGCTAAGGAATGAGCAGTTCTTC.

The V gene is TRBV4-1, the J gene TRBJ1-6; D is unclear. The CDR3 is 13 residues long. Looked up from germline, CDR1 is MGHRA and CDR2 is YSYEKL. V was cut by 2 bases and J by 10 bases, with 9 bases left in between. CDR3 amino acids: CASSQRQNSPLHF. DNA for the CDR3: TGCGCCAGCAGCCAAAGGCAGAACTCACCCCTCCACTTT.

The chain is built from TRBV5-1 and TRBJ1-2; D gene uncertain. The CDR3 has 14 amino acids. The V gene's germline CDR1 is SGHRS and CDR2 YFSETQ. Trimming cost V 7 bases and J 7 bases, with 20 bases left between them. CDR3 DNA sequence: TGCGCCAGCGCCCCCGGGCAGGCGTTCGGTGGCTACACCTTC. Translated: CASAPGQAFGGYTF.